These T cell receptor beta chains were read from a single sample in a study of blood T cell repertoires in COVID-19. Sequencing used immunoSEQ multiplex PCR; TCRdb keeps in-frame clones, though not all of them. The sample includes fewer than 200,000 clones, 84% of them seen just once. Sequencing was done on a sample of PBMCs or T cells enriched from blood (not recorded which). The receptors were sampled from a man aged 45-65 years who had recovered from COVID-19. The CDR3 runs from the conserved cysteine through the conserved F or W. A D gene is named only where the DNA matches it firmly. Where a row states a size, it is once, few, many or the class of an expanded clone; other rows omit it.

abundance	j_gene	d_gene	v_gene	CDR3aa	CDR3nt
-	TRBJ1-2	-	TRBV11-2	CASSPRTGTPLLSPGGYTF	TGTGCCAGCAGCCCCCGAACCGGGACACCCCTACTCAGCCCGGGGGGCTACACCTTC
once	TRBJ1-1	TRBD1	TRBV19	CASSKQGWYTEAFF	TGTGCCAGTAGTAAACAGGGGTGGTACACTGAAGCTTTCTTT
-	TRBJ2-2	TRBD1	TRBV6-4	CASSDGDRLTGELFF	TGTGCCAGCAGTGACGGGGACAGGCTCACCGGGGAGCTGTTTTTT
once	TRBJ2-1	TRBD1	TRBV3-1/TRBV3-2	CASSRDRGSYNEQFF	TGTGCCAGCAGCCGGGACAGGGGCTCCTACAATGAGCAGTTCTTC
-	TRBJ2-3	-	TRBV5-6	CASSFWGGADTQYF	TGTGCCAGCAGCTTCTGGGGAGGCGCAGATACGCAGTATTTT
-	TRBJ2-4	-	TRBV11-3	CASSFAGENIQYF	TGTGCCAGCAGCTTTGCAGGGGAAAACATTCAGTACTTC
-	TRBJ1-4	-	TRBV4-1	CASSPRLTTNEKLFF	TGCGCCAGCAGCCCACGACTCACAACTAATGAAAAACTGTTTTTT
-	TRBJ1-1	TRBD1	TRBV7-9	CASSLGGTGANTEAFF	TGTGCCAGCAGCTTAGGTGGGACAGGGGCGAACACTGAAGCTTTCTTT
-	TRBJ2-3	TRBD2	TRBV3-1/TRBV3-2	CASSQAQRGVSDTQYF	TGTGCCAGCAGCCAAGCCCAGCGGGGGGTCTCAGATACGCAGTATTTT
-	TRBJ2-2	TRBD2	TRBV18	CASRGLAAVSGELFF	TGTGCCAGCCGGGGACTAGCGGCGGTGTCCGGGGAGCTGTTTTTT
few	TRBJ2-7	TRBD2	TRBV2	CASSVGAGAPYEQYF	TGTGCCAGCAGTGTAGGAGCGGGGGCCCCCTACGAGCAGTACTTC
-	TRBJ2-5	TRBD1	TRBV3-1/TRBV3-2	CASSPRTGALSRGETQYF	TGTGCCAGCAGCCCCCGGACAGGGGCGCTATCCCGCGGAGAGACCCAGTACTTC
-	TRBJ1-4	TRBD1	TRBV7-9	CASSRDSAFRFEKLFF	TGTGCCAGCAGCCGGGACAGCGCATTCCGATTCGAAAAACTGTTTTTT
-	TRBJ2-5	-	TRBV9	CASSVSKDSSGETQYF	TGTGCCAGCAGCGTGTCTAAGGACAGCTCAGGCGAGACCCAGTACTTC
-	TRBJ2-4	-	TRBV28	CASSLTDKNIQYF	TGTGCCAGCAGTTTGACAGACAAAAACATTCAGTACTTC
-	TRBJ1-2	-	TRBV2	CASRTLAGYYGYTF	TGTGCCAGCAGGACCCTCGCAGGGTACTATGGCTACACCTTC
-	TRBJ1-5	-	TRBV3-1/TRBV3-2	CASSQLQGQPQHF	TGTGCCAGCAGCCAGTTACAGGGTCAGCCCCAGCATTTT
-	TRBJ2-3	-	TRBV7-2	CASSPADLGTDTQYF	TGTGCCAGCAGCCCTGCGGATCTAGGCACAGATACGCAGTATTTT
-	TRBJ2-7	TRBD2	TRBV9	CASSGGGGYEQYF	TGTGCCAGCAGCGGTGGGGGGGGCTACGAGCAGTACTTC
-	TRBJ2-2	TRBD1	TRBV6-5	CASRRTGDTGELFF	TGTGCCAGCAGGAGAACAGGGGACACCGGGGAGCTGTTTTTT
-	TRBJ2-1	TRBD2	TRBV29-1	CSVTSGVYNEQFF	TGCAGCGTAACTAGCGGGGTCTACAATGAGCAGTTCTTC
-	TRBJ1-1	-	TRBV7-2	CASSPPGPSPFF	TGTGCCAGCAGCCCCCCGGGTCCATCCCCTTTCTTT
-	TRBJ1-6	-	TRBV28	CASSLAGVGSPLHF	TGTGCCAGCAGTTTAGCAGGGGTGGGTTCACCCCTCCACTTT
-	TRBJ2-3	-	TRBV11-3	CASSHQEGTQYF	TGTGCCAGCAGTCACCAGGAGGGTACGCAGTATTTT
-	TRBJ2-3	-	TRBV10-3	CATGPSQDTQYF	TGTGCCACAGGCCCTTCGCAGGATACGCAGTATTTT
-	TRBJ2-6	-	TRBV7-2	CASSLAGLSGANVLTF	TGTGCCAGCAGCTTAGCGGGCCTCTCTGGGGCCAACGTCCTGACTTTC
-	TRBJ1-2	TRBD1	TRBV18	CASSPPTGANYGYTF	TGTGCCAGCTCACCCCCGACAGGGGCCAACTATGGCTACACCTTC
-	TRBJ2-1	-	TRBV5-1	CASSLGGANTHNEQFF	TGCGCCAGCAGCTTGGGCGGAGCAAACACCCACAATGAGCAGTTCTTC
once	TRBJ1-2	TRBD1	TRBV19	CASRKPGQNYGYTF	TGTGCCAGTAGAAAACCGGGACAGAACTATGGCTACACCTTC
-	TRBJ1-5	TRBD1	TRBV6-6	CASSWDREYQPQHF	TGTGCCAGCAGCTGGGACAGGGAATATCAGCCCCAGCATTTT
once	TRBJ2-7	-	TRBV6-5	CASRGDPYEQYF	TGTGCCAGCAGGGGAGATCCCTACGAGCAGTACTTC
once	TRBJ1-6	-	TRBV28	CASSFFAGPSTPLHF	TGTGCCAGCAGTTTCTTCGCGGGGCCTAGCACACCCCTCCACTTT
-	TRBJ1-1	-	TRBV7-6	CASSSQGDTEAFF	TGTGCCAGCAGCTCCCAGGGTGACACTGAAGCTTTCTTT
-	TRBJ1-5	TRBD1	TRBV18	CASSEGQGSYSQPQHF	TGTGCCAGCTCGGAAGGACAGGGGTCTTACAGCCAGCCCCAGCATTTT
-	TRBJ1-5	-	TRBV12-3/TRBV12-4	CASSPLRNQPQHF	TGTGCCAGCAGTCCCCTCCGCAATCAGCCCCAGCATTTT
-	TRBJ2-5	TRBD2	TRBV11-3	CASSGTSGGTQYF	TGTGCCAGCAGCGGGACTAGCGGCGGTACCCAGTACTTC
-	TRBJ2-3	-	TRBV7-8	CASSPRDSRTDTQYF	TGTGCCAGCAGCCCCCGGGACTCTCGCACAGATACGCAGTATTTT
few	TRBJ2-2	-	TRBV9	CASSVEAGANTGELFF	TGTGCCAGCAGCGTAGAGGCAGGGGCGAACACCGGGGAGCTGTTTTTT
many	TRBJ1-3	TRBD1	TRBV5-1	CASSNGTGSGNTIYF	TGCGCCAGCAGCAACGGGACAGGGTCAGGAAACACCATATATTTT
-	TRBJ2-3	-	TRBV5-1	CASSLSPVITDTQYF	TGCGCCAGCAGCTTGTCGCCAGTAATCACAGATACGCAGTATTTT
-	TRBJ1-1	-	TRBV27	CASRDPRGGNTEAFF	TGTGCCAGCAGGGACCCGAGGGGGGGGAACACTGAAGCTTTCTTT
-	TRBJ2-1	TRBD2	TRBV7-9	CASSTIAGIIYNEQFF	TGTGCCAGCAGCACAATAGCGGGGATTATCTACAATGAGCAGTTCTTC
-	TRBJ2-7	TRBD1	TRBV7-3	CASRCLAGTGAQYF	TGTGCCAGCAGGTGTCTGGCCGGGACAGGGGCGCAGTACTTC
-	TRBJ2-3	-	TRBV2	CARSGDTQYF	TGTGCCAGGTCCGGGGATACGCAGTATTTT
once	TRBJ1-6	TRBD1	TRBV5-6	CASSLGRDRDSPLHF	TGTGCCAGCAGCTTGGGCCGGGACAGGGATTCACCCCTCCACTTT
-	TRBJ1-3	-	TRBV20-1	CSASPAAGSGNTIYF	TGCAGTGCTAGTCCCGCGGCCGGCTCTGGAAACACCATATATTTT
-	TRBJ1-2	-	TRBV6-5	CASSPRGRDGYTF	TGTGCCAGCAGCCCACGAGGGCGGGATGGCTACACCTTC
-	TRBJ2-1	-	TRBV6-5	CASNTPGSEFF	TGTGCCAGCAACACACCAGGGTCTGAGTTCTTC
-	TRBJ2-1	TRBD2	TRBV5-4	CASSLAGGIVDEQFF	TGTGCCAGCAGCTTGGCGGGGGGAATCGTAGATGAGCAGTTCTTC
once	TRBJ2-2	TRBD2	TRBV18	CASSQTGTSGANTGELFF	TGTGCCAGCTCACAAACCGGGACTAGCGGGGCGAACACCGGGGAGCTGTTTTTT
-	TRBJ1-5	-	TRBV11-3	CASSLVTGSRPDQPQHF	TGTGCCAGCAGCTTAGTGACCGGGTCGAGGCCTGATCAGCCCCAGCATTTT
-	TRBJ2-3	-	TRBV19	CASSKLQGRLAGLTDTQYF	TGTGCCAGTAGTAAACTACAGGGGAGGCTAGCGGGCTTAACAGATACGCAGTATTTT
-	TRBJ1-5	-	TRBV27	CASSLSGPYFPNQPQHF	TGTGCCAGCAGTTTATCGGGGCCTTACTTCCCCAATCAGCCCCAGCATTTT
-	TRBJ2-7	-	TRBV12-5	CASGLVLGGEQYF	TGTGCTAGTGGTTTGGTATTGGGGGGCGAGCAGTACTTC
-	TRBJ1-5	-	TRBV24-1	CATSDGAYQPQHF	TGTGCCACCAGTGATGGAGCCTATCAGCCCCAGCATTTT
-	TRBJ2-6	-	TRBV27	CASTSDRSGANVLTF	TGTGCCAGCACCTCAGATCGCTCTGGGGCCAACGTCCTGACTTTC
-	TRBJ2-7	TRBD2	TRBV11-2	CASSLGTSGTYEQYF	TGTGCCAGCAGCTTAGGGACTAGCGGGACCTACGAGCAGTACTTC
-	TRBJ1-3	TRBD1	TRBV15	CATSRETTGGFRNTIYF	TGTGCCACCAGCAGGGAAACGACAGGGGGGTTTAGAAACACCATATATTTT